The 12 T cell receptor beta chains below come from one sample, sequenced in a study of T-cell reconstitution after alpha-beta-depleted transplantation in children. Unique molecular identifiers were incorporated when the TCRbeta library was constructed. Each CDR3 protein is one row after TCRdb ran MiXCR on the PCR reads. The table records hundreds of thousands of distinct CDR3 sequences, roughly 11% of them present only once. The starting material was peripheral blood, obtained 180 days after TCRalphabeta/CD19-depleted stem cell transplant. The receptors shown here come from a male patient aged 2-15 years who had a stem cell transplant for chronic granulomatous disease, so the T cells may come from the graft donor.

This clonotype was observed at least ten times. The chain is built from TRBV3-1 and TRBJ2-3; 14 nucleotides line up with TRBD2. The CDR3 has 17 residues. Looked up from germline, CDR1 is LGHDT and CDR2 is YNNKEL (reference sequence). V trimming: 1 base; J trimming: 3 bases; junction bases outside the gene matches: 3. CDR3 nucleotides: TGTGCCAGCAGCCAAGGACTAGCGGGGGGGCAGACAGATACGCAGTATTTT. This translates into CASSQGLAGGQTDTQYF.

This clonotype has at least ten counts. The chain has TRBV27 and TRBJ2-3, with 8 bases identical to TRBD1. CDR3 length: 16 residues. V was pared by 5 bases and J by 0 bases, with 7 bases of the junction left unmatched. The germline V gene has CDR1 MNHEY and CDR2 SMNVEV (reference sequence). CDR3 protein: CASSPTGEYSTDTQYF. CDR3 DNA: TGTGCCAGCAGTCCGACAGGGGAGTACAGCACAGATACGCAGTATTTT.

The chain is built from TRBV10-3 and TRBJ1-2; D gene unclear. The CDR3 is 15 residues long. Between the trimmed V and J ends, which lost 0 bases and 8 bases, there was a span of 16 bases. CDR1 and CDR2 (germline): ENHRY, SYGVKD. CDR3 sequence (DNA): TGTGCCATCAGTGAGTCGAATCGGGGAACGGGAGGCTACACCTTC. This encodes CAISESNRGTGGYTF.

In this sample, this clonotype turned up many times. The V call is TRBV20-1, the J call TRBJ2-7, with 7 bases fitting TRBD1. V shed 5 bases, J shed 9 bases, and the junction held 13 bases outside the gene matches. The CDR3 length is 13 residues. Germline V CDR1 and CDR2: DFQATT, SNEGSKA (reference sequence). This CDR3 is CSAGDRDPSLQYF. Written as DNA, the CDR3 is TGCAGTGCTGGTGACAGGGACCCATCATTGCAGTACTTC.

This clonotype was observed many times. J is TRBJ2-2 and V is TRBV5-1; D perhaps matches TRBD1 (5 bases). From germline, CDR1 is SGHRS and CDR2 YFSETQ. Deletions cut 5 bases from V and 2 bases from J, with 16 bases between. The CDR3 covers 16 residues. The CDR3 DNA is TGCGCCAGCAGAACTGTAGGGGCCCTTAACACCGGGGAGCTGTTTTTT. The encoded protein is CASRTVGALNTGELFF.

This clonotype was counted at least ten times. The V gene is TRBV20-1, the J gene TRBJ1-1; D gene uncertain. In germline, CDR1 is DFQATT, CDR2 SNEGSKA (reference sequence). V dropped 2 bases and J dropped 7 bases, with 14 bases sitting between them. There are 13 residues in the CDR3. In nucleotides, the CDR3 is TGCAGTGCTAGACCAGCGTATAGGGTTGAAGCTTTCTTT. It specifies CSARPAYRVEAFF.

This clonotype was recorded many times. The V gene is TRBV5-5, the J gene TRBJ1-2; 7 positions match TRBD1. V shed 3 bases and J 14 bases; nucleotides not matched to a gene: 19. The CDR3 consists of 15 residues. The V gene's germline CDR1 is SGHKS and CDR2 YYEKEE (reference sequence). The CDR3 sequence: CASSYLLFPTGLWTF. CDR3 coding DNA: TGTGCCAGCAGCTATCTGCTTTTCCCGACAGGGCTCTGGACCTTC.

At least ten counts were recorded for this clonotype. The CDR3 loop reads CASSLARGTQYF. CDR3 nucleotide sequence: TGCGCCAGCAGCTTGGCGAGAGGGACGCAGTATTTT. The gene calls are TRBV5-1 and TRBJ2-3; the D gene is possibly TRBD2 (5 bases). V dropped 0 bases and J dropped 9 bases, with 8 bases sitting between them. Germline assignment: CDR1 SGHRS and CDR2 YFSETQ. The CDR3 is made up of 12 amino acids.

This clonotype has a count of ten or more. The chain has TRBV20-1 and TRBJ1-2; a weak D match, TRBD1 (5 bases). The CDR3 has 11 residues. Germline CDR1 is DFQATT and CDR2 is SNEGSKA (reference sequence). V was trimmed by 6 bases and J by 3 bases, leaving 8 bases between them. This CDR3 is CSAWGDYGYTF. The CDR3 DNA is TGCAGTGCCTGGGGGGACTATGGCTACACCTTC.

This clonotype was recorded at least ten times. The chain joins TRBV19 to TRBJ2-1; a possible D gene is TRBD1 (7 bases). Trimming stripped 7 bases from V and 3 bases from J, with 19 bases between. Germline CDR1 and CDR2: LNHDA and SQIVND (reference sequence). The CDR3 has 16 residues. The CDR3 DNA reads TGTGCCAGTACCAGTAGCGGAGGGGGCAACTACAATGAGCAGTTCTTC. Amino acids: CASTSSGGGNYNEQFF.

On this clonotype itself: With a much larger clone just one base away, this may be a read error. V usage is TRBV18 and J usage is TRBJ2-5; D ambiguous. Germline V CDR1 and CDR2: KGHSH, LQKENI. The CDR3 spans 11 residues. CDR3 residues: CTSSPLETQYF. The CDR3 DNA sequence: TGTACCAGCTCACCTCTGGAGACCCAGTACTTC. The full variable domain, in which reference TRBV18 and TRBJ2-5 provide the parts outside the CDR3, is NAGVMQNPRHLVRRRGQEARLRCSPMKGHSHVYWYRQLPEEGLKFMVYLQKENIIDESGMPKERFSAEFPKEGPSILRIQQVVRGDSAAYFCTSSPLETQYFGPGTRLLVL.

There are many counts of this clonotype. This chain uses TRBV7-3 with TRBJ2-1; 9 bases map to TRBD1. The germline V gene has CDR1 SGHTA and CDR2 FQGTGA. The J segment lost 3 bases and the V segment lost 2 bases, leaving 2 bases of the junction unmatched. CDR3 length: 15 residues. CDR3 in amino acids: CASSLRTGVYNEQFF. In nucleotides, the CDR3 is TGTGCCAGCAGCTTACGGACAGGGGTCTACAATGAGCAGTTCTTC.